This T cell receptor (beta chain) was recorded in a study of cytomegalovirus exposure and HLA in healthy donors (dated by TCRdb to 2016 to 2017). For the wider study: According to a later analysis, the roughly 120 validation repertoires were produced on the same platform as the roughly 720 repertoires of the first cohort. The study was designed to test whether signatures of past pathogen exposure could be identified by cataloging public T cell receptors. A separate validation cohort of 100 to 150 different subjects was used in addition to the 666-subject first cohort. To predict cytomegalovirus infection status, the study combined high-throughput TCR immunosequencing, statistical association of individual TCRs with disease status, and machine learning. General conclusions and limits of the study: The study gave a list of 150 to 200 TCR beta chains associated with cytomegalovirus. Across donors, most TCR sequences were observed very rarely, whereas some public TCRs were present in many individuals. According to the authors, the approach could potentially be generalized to other disease states and immunological phenotypes. The classifier was reported to diagnose cytomegalovirus status with high specificity and sensitivity in both the original and validation cohorts. A few of the identified cytomegalovirus-associated TCR beta chains were confirmed in vitro to be specific for cytomegalovirus antigens. In a later analysis, TCRs clustered in the first cohort were found to also tend to co-occur in the roughly 130 validation repertoires, with 94% of cluster scores above 0. The validation cohort had no HLA typing available for a later analysis, so co-occurrence within that cohort was assessed over all 120 or so repertoires.

In the germline V gene (reference sequence), CDR1 corresponds to WNHNN and CDR2 to SYGVQD. Trimming takes 3 bases from V and 4 bases from J, and the germline ends sit 7 bases apart. The CDR3 sequence holds 13 residues, the cysteine and phenylalanine included. Just the 39-base CDR3 DNA is kept, in frame starting at base 1. Donors formed part of the validation cohort, which comprised 120 subjects and was distinct from the first cohort of under 800 subjects. As for this clone: There is no known antigen for this receptor. Within one base of it there is no much larger clone, and no base qualities were kept.

Library prep was done by the immunoSEQ multiplex PCR assay. The paper's data handling went like this. A statistical classification framework was built for diagnosing cytomegalovirus status from the catalog of TCR beta chain sequences. TCRdb retrieved this table from immuneACCESS and kept in-frame rearrangements only. Not all clones are present; in checked studies, unresolved V genes account for under half, and no reason is known for the remainder. Clone size and the V and J calls come from that table; the DNA yielded D and trimming. The sample data list under 75,000 clones, and about 92% of these were observed just once. The top ten clones comprise 5.3% of the sample.

The receptor was derived from a man aged 18 to 29 in good health and CMV-seropositive. Material for sequencing was PBMCs. Here the chain combines TRBV10-1 and TRBJ2-1, with TRBD2 tentatively as D gene (5 bases match). In nucleotides, the sequence is TGCGCCAGCAGTGATGCGGGTTACAATGAGCAGTTCTTC. Translated, this is CASSDAGYNEQFF.